The rows below give T cell receptor beta chains drawn from one sample of a study of PD-1 blockade in classical Hodgkin lymphoma. TCRdb keeps only in-frame clones here, not all; method: immunoSEQ multiplex PCR. The table shows 20,000 to 25,000 clones, with 85% to 95% occurring only once. The specimen was CD4+ T cells from blood. These receptors all stem from a human donor with classical Hodgkin lymphoma. The CDR3 runs from the conserved cysteine through the conserved F or W. The order of the fields is clone size, J gene, D gene, V gene, CDR3 DNA, CDR3 protein. The D gene is left open where the match is weak. Only some rows state a clone size, as once, few, many or a class for expanded clones.

. TRBJ2-5 . TRBV7-2 TGTGCCAGCAGCAGAAGGCGGGCACAAGAGACCCAGTACTTC CASSRRRAQETQYF
. TRBJ2-7 . TRBV6-1 TGTGCCAGCAGTGAATACGAAGAGCAGTACTTC CASSEYEEQYF
. TRBJ1-1 TRBD1 TRBV5-4 TGTGCCAGCAGCTTGGAAGGGGGCAGATCCGCCACTGAAGCTTTCTTT CASSLEGGRSATEAFF
. TRBJ1-4 . TRBV6-5 TGTGCCAGCGGGGCGGAGAAGGAAAAACTGTTTTTT CASGAEKEKLFF
. TRBJ2-5 TRBD2 TRBV5-8 TGTGCCAGCAGCCCCTTCGGGGAGGGCCTAAAGACCCAGTACTTC CASSPFGEGLKTQYF
. TRBJ2-1 . TRBV9 TGTGCCAGCAGCCCGGGACGGGGTTACAATGAGCAGTTCTTC CASSPGRGYNEQFF
. TRBJ1-2 TRBD1 TRBV7-2 TGTGCCAGCAGCAAGACAGGGGGGACTGGCTACACCTTC CASSKTGGTGYTF
. TRBJ1-3 . TRBV19 TGTGCCAGTAGTCCAAAAGGACTCGTGGGAAACACCATATATTTT CASSPKGLVGNTIYF
. TRBJ1-6 . TRBV7-2 TGTGCCAGCAGCTTAGGGGGGACCTTTAATTCACCCCTCCACTTT CASSLGGTFNSPLHF
. TRBJ2-7 TRBD2 TRBV4-2 TGTGCCAGCAGCCAAAACAGCGGGGGGGCCGCCTACGAGCAGTACTTC CASSQNSGGAAYEQYF
. TRBJ1-4 . TRBV2 TGTGCCAGCAGTGGGACAGACGGGAAACTGTTTTTT CASSGTDGKLFF
. TRBJ1-3 . TRBV30 TGTGCCCTCTTCGGGATGGCTGGAAACACCATATATTTT CALFGMAGNTIYF
. TRBJ2-7 . TRBV7-9 TGTGCCAGCAGCACCCGATTTAACTACGAGCAGTACTTC CASSTRFNYEQYF
once TRBJ1-6 . TRBV6-5 TGTGCCAGCAGTTACAAGAATTCACCCCTCCACTTT CASSYKNSPLHF
. TRBJ2-1 . TRBV2 TGTGCCAGCAGTGAACTAGAAACGGTTGAGCAGTTCTTC CASSELETVEQFF
. TRBJ2-6 . TRBV27 TGTGCCAGCAGTCCCCGTCCGGTGGAGGCCAACGTCCTGACTTTC CASSPRPVEANVLTF
. TRBJ2-7 TRBD1 TRBV27 TGTGCCAGCAGCTCGGACAGGGATTCGTCTCGGGAGCAGTACTTC CASSSDRDSSREQYF
. TRBJ1-3 . TRBV6-6 TGTGCCAGCAGTTTGCGGCCATCTGGAAACACCATATATTTT CASSLRPSGNTIYF
. TRBJ1-2 . TRBV18 TGTGCCAGCTCACCACAGGGTGTCGAGCATGGCTACACCTTC CASSPQGVEHGYTF
. TRBJ2-6 . TRBV28 TGTGCCAGCGGGGGGTTGGAGCCCGGGGCCAACGTCCTGACTTTC CASGGLEPGANVLTF
. TRBJ1-2 . TRBV6-1 TGTGCCAGCAGTGCATCCGGGAACTATGGCTACACCTTC CASSASGNYGYTF
. TRBJ2-5 TRBD2 TRBV2 TGTGCCAGCAGTGAATTCTTAGCGGGAGTTATTAAGACCCAGTACTTC CASSEFLAGVIKTQYF
. TRBJ2-2 . TRBV19 TGTGCCAGCGGTCGTGGTGCGGGGAACACCGGGGAGCTGTTTTTT CASGRGAGNTGELFF
. TRBJ2-5 . TRBV5-1 TGCGCCAGCAGCTCTACTCAAAGGAGGGGAGAGACCCAGTACTTC CASSSTQRRGETQYF
. TRBJ1-1 . TRBV5-8 TGTGCCAGCAGCTTTTCACGGGCTTATAGCACTGAAGCTTTCTTT CASSFSRAYSTEAFF
. TRBJ1-1 . TRBV7-8 TGTGCCAGCAGCTTAGGGGGACGGAACACTGAAGCTTTCTTT CASSLGGRNTEAFF
. TRBJ1-1 . TRBV5-6 TGTGCCAGCAGCTTCCGTCTTGAAGCTTTCTTT CASSFRLEAFF
. TRBJ2-3 . TRBV5-1 TGCGCCAGCAGCACCCACACAGATACGCAGTATTTT CASSTHTDTQYF
. TRBJ1-5 . TRBV28 TGTGCCAGCAGTTTAAACAGAAATCAGCCCCAGCATTTT CASSLNRNQPQHF
once TRBJ1-2 . TRBV6-5 TGTGCCAGCAGTTCAAACAGAGGGTATGGCTACACCTTC CASSSNRGYGYTF
. TRBJ1-2 TRBD1 TRBV9 TGTGCCAGCAGCGTACGGACAGGGTGGGACGGCTACACCTTC CASSVRTGWDGYTF
once TRBJ2-5 . TRBV30 TGTGCCTGGAAGGGGGGTAGCGCCGGGGGGACCCAGTACTTC CAWKGGSAGGTQYF
. TRBJ1-1 TRBD1 TRBV4-2 TGTGCCAGCAGCCCGTTTGACAGGGCGACGGGCACTGAAGCTTTCTTT CASSPFDRATGTEAFF
. TRBJ1-3 . TRBV11-2 TGTGCCGCCGGGCATACCAACTCTGGAAACACCATATATTTT CAAGHTNSGNTIYF
. TRBJ1-6 TRBD1 TRBV27 TGTGCCAGCAGTCGGACAGGGCGGGATCATTCACCCCTCCACTTT CASSRTGRDHSPLHF
. TRBJ1-1 . TRBV28 TGTGCCAGCAGTTTCGGCAGACTAAACACTGAAGCTTTCTTT CASSFGRLNTEAFF
. TRBJ1-3 TRBD1 TRBV15 TGTGCCACCAGCAGAACAGGGACAGGAGCCTTCTCTGGAAACACCATATATTTT CATSRTGTGAFSGNTIYF
. TRBJ2-7 TRBD1 TRBV18 TGTGCCAGCTCACCACCGGGACAGGGATACGAGCAGTACTTC CASSPPGQGYEQYF
. TRBJ1-4 . TRBV5-5 TGTGCCAGCAGCTTCGAGGGGCGGACTAATGAAAAACTGTTTTTT CASSFEGRTNEKLFF
. TRBJ2-7 . TRBV4-2 TGTGCCAGCAGCCTCGGGCGGGACGGAACCTACGAGCAGTACTTC CASSLGRDGTYEQYF
. TRBJ2-1 . TRBV7-3 TGTGCCAGCAGCAAAGGACTCTACAATGAGCAGTTCTTC CASSKGLYNEQFF
few TRBJ2-1 TRBD2 TRBV7-9 TGTGCCAGCAGCTTAGAACCGGGGGAGGGACGGTTCTTC CASSLEPGEGRFF
. TRBJ2-7 . TRBV11-2 TGTGCCAGCAGCTTTCCATTCTACGAGCAGTACTTC CASSFPFYEQYF